These T cell receptor beta chains were read from a single sample in a study of OX40 agonist ivuxolimab in advanced cancers. This table comes from immunoSEQ multiplex PCR, and its TCRdb copy is limited to in-frame clones, with some not included. Here the sample spans about 98,000 clones, about 88% being singletons. The sequences come from CD4+ or CD8+ T cells sorted from blood, collected in a trial of the OX40 agonist ivuxolimab. These receptors were obtained from an adult with an advanced solid tumor such as melanoma, head and neck, liver or kidney cancer. Both conserved end residues are part of each CDR3. A D gene is named only where the DNA matches it firmly. The listing skips clone size in some rows; elsewhere it reads once, few, many or a size class.

d_call | j_call | v_call | clone_size | cdr3_aa | cdr3_nt
NA | TRBJ2-7 | TRBV5-6 | NA | CASSSDRTEQYF | TGTGCCAGCAGCTCCGATCGGACAGAGCAGTACTTC
NA | TRBJ2-3 | TRBV10-2 | NA | CASSEADTQYF | TGCGCCAGCAGTGAGGCAGATACGCAGTATTTT
NA | TRBJ2-1 | TRBV10-3 | once | CAISESAGRGSYNEQFF | TGTGCCATCAGTGAGTCAGCTGGCAGGGGATCCTACAATGAGCAGTTCTTC
TRBD1 | TRBJ1-1 | TRBV6-6 | once | CASIFSTGDTEAFF | TGTGCCAGCATTTTTTCGACAGGGGACACTGAAGCTTTCTTT
NA | TRBJ1-3 | TRBV6-1 | once | CASNEQPVGGNTIYF | TGTGCCAGCAATGAACAGCCGGTGGGGGGAAACACCATATATTTT
TRBD2 | TRBJ2-1 | TRBV11-3 | NA | CASSLRSLAGGPHEQFF | TGTGCCAGCAGCTTAAGGTCTCTGGCGGGAGGGCCCCATGAGCAGTTCTTC
TRBD2 | TRBJ2-7 | TRBV5-1 | NA | CASSSPPGTSGSYEQYF | TGCGCCAGCAGCTCTCCCCCGGGGACTAGCGGGAGTTACGAGCAGTACTTC
NA | TRBJ1-1 | TRBV28 | NA | CASSTTGAGRELNTEAFF | TGTGCCAGCAGTACCACTGGGGCCGGGAGGGAATTGAACACTGAAGCTTTCTTT
NA | TRBJ2-5 | TRBV19 | NA | CASSIWGETQYF | TGTGCCAGTAGTATATGGGGGGAGACCCAGTACTTC
NA | TRBJ1-5 | TRBV7-3 | NA | CASSLKRGPGSNQPQHF | TGTGCCAGCAGCTTAAAAAGAGGGCCTGGGAGCAATCAGCCCCAGCATTTT
NA | TRBJ2-2 | TRBV30 | NA | CAWSTSPTGELFF | TGTGCCTGGAGTACCAGCCCAACCGGGGAGCTGTTTTTT
NA | TRBJ1-4 | TRBV5-1 | few | CASSQGGTNEKLFF | TGCGCCAGCAGTCAGGGTGGCACTAATGAAAAACTGTTTTTT
NA | TRBJ1-4 | TRBV6-5 | NA | CASAGAENEKLFF | TGTGCCAGCGCGGGGGCGGAAAATGAAAAACTGTTTTTT
NA | TRBJ2-6 | TRBV19 | NA | CASSVEAGANVLTF | TGTGCCAGTAGCGTCGAGGCAGGGGCCAACGTCCTGACTTTC